A selection of T cell receptor beta chains follows, all from one sample in a study of blood T cell repertoires in COVID-19. Sequencing used immunoSEQ multiplex PCR; TCRdb keeps in-frame clones, though not all of them. Of approximately 290,000 clones in the sample, around 89% were seen once. Sequencing was done on a sample of peripheral blood. These receptors were obtained from a man under 40 with acute or convalescent COVID-19. Both conserved end residues are part of each CDR3. Each record gives: CDR3 protein, CDR3 DNA, V gene, D gene, clone size, J gene. A D gene is named only where the DNA matches it firmly. Where a row states a size, it is once, few, many or the class of an expanded clone; other rows omit it.

CDR3aa: CASSLHPSGYEQYF
CDR3nt: TGTGCCAGCAGCTTGCATCCTAGCGGCTACGAGCAGTACTTC
v_gene: TRBV5-4
d_gene: TRBD2
abundance: NA
j_gene: TRBJ2-7

CDR3aa: CASSFDWRGSYNEQFF
CDR3nt: TGTGCCAGCAGTTTTGATTGGCGGGGTTCCTACAATGAGCAGTTCTTC
v_gene: TRBV27
d_gene: NA
abundance: once
j_gene: TRBJ2-1

CDR3aa: CAWTFQLAGGSEFF
CDR3nt: TGTGCCTGGACCTTCCAGCTAGCGGGAGGGTCAGAGTTCTTC
v_gene: TRBV30
d_gene: TRBD2
abundance: NA
j_gene: TRBJ2-1

CDR3aa: CAWRETGGGYGYTF
CDR3nt: TGTGCCTGGAGAGAGACAGGGGGGGGCTATGGCTACACCTTC
v_gene: TRBV30
d_gene: TRBD1
abundance: NA
j_gene: TRBJ1-2

CDR3aa: CASSFQGAMNTEAFF
CDR3nt: TGTGCCAGCAGTTTCCAGGGGGCAATGAACACTGAAGCTTTCTTT
v_gene: TRBV28
d_gene: TRBD1
abundance: NA
j_gene: TRBJ1-1

CDR3aa: CASSRAWDSGNEQFF
CDR3nt: TGTGCCAGCAGCCGCGCCTGGGACTCCGGCAATGAGCAGTTCTTC
v_gene: TRBV3-1/TRBV3-2
d_gene: NA
abundance: NA
j_gene: TRBJ2-1

CDR3aa: CASRETEMNTEAFF
CDR3nt: TGTGCCAGCAGGGAGACAGAAATGAACACTGAAGCTTTCTTT
v_gene: TRBV6-5
d_gene: NA
abundance: NA
j_gene: TRBJ1-1

CDR3aa: CASCAGQSSPNEQFF
CDR3nt: TGTGCCAGCTGCGCCGGACAGTCCTCGCCCAATGAGCAGTTCTTC
v_gene: TRBV18
d_gene: NA
abundance: NA
j_gene: TRBJ2-1

CDR3aa: CASSDIQETQYF
CDR3nt: TGTGCCAGTTCGGACATCCAAGAGACCCAGTACTTC
v_gene: TRBV28
d_gene: NA
abundance: NA
j_gene: TRBJ2-5

CDR3aa: CASSLAAGPNQPQHF
CDR3nt: TGTGCCAGCAGCTTAGCGGCGGGCCCCAATCAGCCCCAGCATTTT
v_gene: TRBV7-9
d_gene: NA
abundance: NA
j_gene: TRBJ1-5

CDR3aa: CASSGDVAGNTIYF
CDR3nt: TGTGCCAGCAGTGGTGATGTAGCTGGAAACACCATATATTTT
v_gene: TRBV6-4
d_gene: NA
abundance: NA
j_gene: TRBJ1-3

CDR3aa: CASAPQGSPLHF
CDR3nt: TGTGCCAGCGCCCCACAGGGTTCACCCCTCCACTTT
v_gene: TRBV12-3/TRBV12-4
d_gene: NA
abundance: NA
j_gene: TRBJ1-6

CDR3aa: CASSYSGGYNEQFF
CDR3nt: TGTGCCAGCAGCTATAGCGGTGGGTACAATGAGCAGTTCTTC
v_gene: TRBV6-5
d_gene: NA
abundance: NA
j_gene: TRBJ2-1

CDR3aa: CASRSGQNYGYTF
CDR3nt: TGTGCCAGCAGATCGGGACAGAACTATGGCTACACCTTC
v_gene: TRBV6-6
d_gene: TRBD1
abundance: NA
j_gene: TRBJ1-2

CDR3aa: CASSQRQGIGNEQFF
CDR3nt: TGCGCCAGCAGCCAGAGACAGGGAATCGGCAATGAGCAGTTCTTC
v_gene: TRBV4-1
d_gene: TRBD1
abundance: NA
j_gene: TRBJ2-1

CDR3aa: CASSFRTGAFMNTEAFF
CDR3nt: TGTGCCAGCAGTTTTAGGACAGGGGCCTTCATGAACACTGAAGCTTTCTTT
v_gene: TRBV28
d_gene: TRBD1
abundance: NA
j_gene: TRBJ1-1

CDR3aa: CASSSPARGSATEAFF
CDR3nt: TGTGCCAGCAGTTCTCCGGCTAGGGGGTCTGCAACTGAAGCTTTCTTT
v_gene: TRBV6-6
d_gene: NA
abundance: NA
j_gene: TRBJ1-1

CDR3aa: CAISRAGDIYNEQFF
CDR3nt: TGTGCCATCAGCCGAGCGGGAGACATTTACAATGAGCAGTTCTTC
v_gene: TRBV10-3
d_gene: TRBD2
abundance: NA
j_gene: TRBJ2-1

CDR3aa: CASSLTGANNEQFF
CDR3nt: TGCGCCAGCAGCTTGACTGGGGCGAACAATGAGCAGTTCTTC
v_gene: TRBV5-1
d_gene: NA
abundance: NA
j_gene: TRBJ2-1

CDR3aa: CASSKVWDRLNTEAFF
CDR3nt: TGTGCCAGCAGCAAAGTTTGGGACAGGTTGAACACTGAAGCTTTCTTT
v_gene: TRBV21-1
d_gene: NA
abundance: NA
j_gene: TRBJ1-1

CDR3aa: CASATPGSTDTQYF
CDR3nt: TGTGCCAGCGCGACCCCAGGTAGCACAGATACGCAGTATTTT
v_gene: TRBV5-5
d_gene: NA
abundance: NA
j_gene: TRBJ2-3

CDR3aa: CASWAPRQPQHF
CDR3nt: TGTGCCAGTTGGGCCCCCCGGCAGCCCCAGCATTTT
v_gene: TRBV19
d_gene: NA
abundance: NA
j_gene: TRBJ1-5

CDR3aa: CASTPGQGGYF
CDR3nt: TGTGCCAGCACCCCGGGCCAGGGCGGATACTTC
v_gene: TRBV21-1
d_gene: NA
abundance: NA
j_gene: TRBJ2-7

CDR3aa: CASSAYRGNGYTF
CDR3nt: TGTGCCAGCAGCGCCTACAGGGGCAATGGCTACACCTTC
v_gene: TRBV7-2
d_gene: TRBD1
abundance: few
j_gene: TRBJ1-2

CDR3aa: CASSFSGYEQYF
CDR3nt: TGTGCCAGCAGCTTTTCGGGTTACGAGCAGTACTTC
v_gene: TRBV7-9
d_gene: NA
abundance: NA
j_gene: TRBJ2-7

CDR3aa: CASEDTSEGYGYTF
CDR3nt: TGTGCCAGCGAAGACACCTCCGAGGGCTATGGCTACACCTTC
v_gene: TRBV19
d_gene: NA
abundance: NA
j_gene: TRBJ1-2

CDR3aa: CATKLLSDYGYTF
CDR3nt: TGTGCCACCAAATTACTCTCGGACTATGGCTACACCTTC
v_gene: TRBV19
d_gene: NA
abundance: NA
j_gene: TRBJ1-2

CDR3aa: CASSLRRNNSPLHF
CDR3nt: TGTGCCAGCAGTCTGAGGAGGAATAATTCACCCCTCCACTTT
v_gene: TRBV27
d_gene: NA
abundance: NA
j_gene: TRBJ1-6

CDR3aa: CAASSGRADEQYF
CDR3nt: TGTGCCGCTTCTAGCGGGAGGGCCGACGAGCAGTACTTC
v_gene: TRBV15
d_gene: TRBD2
abundance: few
j_gene: TRBJ2-7